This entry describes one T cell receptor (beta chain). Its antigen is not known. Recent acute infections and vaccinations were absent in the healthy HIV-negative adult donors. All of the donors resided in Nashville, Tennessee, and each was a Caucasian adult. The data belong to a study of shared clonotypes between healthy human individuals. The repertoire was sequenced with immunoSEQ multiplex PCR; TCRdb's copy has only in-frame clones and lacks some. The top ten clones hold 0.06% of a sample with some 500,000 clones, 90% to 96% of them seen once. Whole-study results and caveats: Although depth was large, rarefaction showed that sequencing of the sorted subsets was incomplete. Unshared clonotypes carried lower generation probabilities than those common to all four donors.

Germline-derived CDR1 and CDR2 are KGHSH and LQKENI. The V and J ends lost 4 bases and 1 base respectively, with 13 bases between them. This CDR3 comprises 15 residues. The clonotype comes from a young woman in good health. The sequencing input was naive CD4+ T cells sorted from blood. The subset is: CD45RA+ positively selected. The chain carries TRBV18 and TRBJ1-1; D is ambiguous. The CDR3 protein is CASSLNPPSNTEAFF. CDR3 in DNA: TGTGCCAGCTCACTCAATCCTCCGTCGAACACTGAAGCTTTCTTT.